One sample yielded the 20 T cell receptor beta chains listed below, sequenced in a study of blood T cell repertoires in COVID-19 (dated by TCRdb to about 2020). Libraries were constructed by the immunoSEQ multiplex PCR assay. Held by TCRdb, this immuneACCESS table contains in-frame sequences only and omits some clones. Under half of the omission traces to an unresolved V gene where checked; the cause of the rest is unknown. In all, the sample holds 150,000 to 180,000 clones, and roughly 85% of those were seen once. The ten largest make up less than 10% of the sample. The specimen sequenced was peripheral blood. The receptors derive from a woman aged 55-75 years with COVID-19, enrolled during active disease.

This chain connects TRBV30 to TRBJ1-2; no reliable D call. V was shortened by 2 bases and J by 7 bases, with 14 bases between the two germline ends. Germline CDR1 and CDR2: GTSNPN and SVGIG (reference sequence). This CDR3 is 13 amino acids long. CDR3 region: CAWSPTRAGGYTF. The CDR3 nucleotides read TGTGCCTGGAGTCCCACGCGGGCGGGTGGCTACACCTTC.

This chain joins TRBV27 and TRBJ1-1; D gene uncertain. The CDR3 loop spans 15 amino acids. Germline V gene lookup returns CDR1 MNHEY and CDR2 SMNVEV (reference sequence). With 0 bases removed from V and 5 bases from J, the gap between germline ends came to 13 bases. CDR3 loop: CASSLSNWGATEAFF. The DNA for the CDR3 is TGTGCCAGCAGTTTATCGAATTGGGGAGCAACTGAAGCTTTCTTT.

The genes are TRBV11-3 and TRBJ2-7, with unresolved D. The V end lost 0 bases, the J end lost 0 bases, and 6 bases lay between the germline ends. This CDR3 region has 14 residues. Germline assignment: CDR1 SGHNT and CDR2 YENEEA. For the CDR3, the DNA is TGTGCCAGCAGCTTAGATCCTAGCTCCTACGAGCAGTACTTC. It translates to CASSLDPSSYEQYF. The full variable domain, with the rest looked up from reference TRBV11-3 and TRBJ2-7, is EAGVVQSPRYKIIEKKQPVAFWCNPISGHNTLYWYLQNLGQGPELLIRYENEEAVDDSQLPKDRFSAERLKGVDSTLKIQPAELGDSAVYLCASSLDPSSYEQYFGPGTRLTVT.

The chain joins TRBV19 to TRBJ2-1, with D perhaps TRBD2 (5 bases). The CDR3 has 13 residues. Germline V lookup: CDR1 LNHDA, CDR2 SQIVND (reference sequence). V lost 3 bases to trimming and J lost 10 bases, with 13 bases between them. CDR3 DNA sequence: TGTGCCAGTAGTATCAGTGGGAGAGGGGAGCAGTTCTTC. Protein product: CASSISGRGEQFF.

V and J are TRBV5-1 and TRBJ2-1; possible D gene TRBD2, 5 bases. CDR1 is SGHRS, CDR2 YFSETQ, per germline. The CDR3 runs to 14 residues. V lost 0 bases and J lost 7, with 11 bases in between. The CDR3 DNA follows: TGCGCCAGCAGCTTGGCAGGCGGGTCGAATGAGCAGTTCTTC. It yields the protein CASSLAGGSNEQFF.

This chain uses TRBV19 with TRBJ1-1; the D gene is possibly TRBD1 (6 bases). Looked up from germline, CDR1 is LNHDA and CDR2 is SQIVND (reference sequence). The CDR3 is 14 amino acids. V lost 5 bases and J 5 bases, leaving 15 bases between the germline ends. The CDR3 DNA reads TGTGCCAGTAGTCGAAGGGGGGGGCTAACTGAAGCTTTCTTT. It codes for CASSRRGGLTEAFF.

The rearrangement joins TRBV7-8 to TRBJ1-1, with 8 positions matching TRBD1. This CDR3 region has 15 residues. Germline V CDR1 and CDR2: SGHVS, FQNEAQ. Germline trimming cut 5 bases from V and 8 bases from J; bases unmatched to any gene: 13. In nucleotides, the CDR3 is TGTGCCAGCAGCCAAAGATCCGGACAGGGAAGAGAAGCTTTCTTT. This encodes CASSQRSGQGREAFF.

The chain couples TRBV6-5 to TRBJ1-5, with a weak D call TRBD1 (6 bases). This CDR3 has 14 amino acids. The germline V gene encodes CDR1 MNHEY and CDR2 SVGAGI. Trimming removed 8 bases at V and 0 bases at J, with 11 bases between. CDR3 bases: TGTGCCAGCTGGCAACAGGGTAGCAATCAGCCCCAGCATTTT. This codes for CASWQQGSNQPQHF.

V gene TRBV19 combines with J gene TRBJ1-1, with TRBD1 matching over 7 bases. The trim removed 6 bases at V and 3 bases at J, leaving 7 bases unmatched. The CDR3 extends over 14 amino acids. Germline lookup yields CDR1 LNHDA and CDR2 SQIVND (reference sequence). In nucleotides, the CDR3 is TGTGCCAGTAGGCGAGGGACAGCCGACACTGAAGCTTTCTTT. This gives the protein CASRRGTADTEAFF.

The chain's CDR3 is CASSLGRATNEKLFF. The DNA for the CDR3 is TGTGCCAGCAGCTTAGGCAGGGCAACTAATGAAAAACTGTTTTTT. V usage is TRBV11-2 and J usage is TRBJ1-4, with D possibly matching TRBD1 (5 bases). CDR1 is SGHAT and CDR2 is FQNNGV in the germline V gene. Trimming shortened V by 1 base and J by 0 bases, and 6 bases separated the two germline ends. This CDR3 region has 15 residues. The variable domain in full, completed from reference TRBV11-2 and TRBJ1-4, reads EAGVAQSPRYKIIEKRQSVAFWCNPISGHATLYWYQQILGQGPKLLIQFQNNGVVDDSQLPKDRFSAERLKGVDSTLKIQPAKLEDSAVYLCASSLGRATNEKLFFGSGTQLSVL.

The chain combines TRBV3-1 (or the pseudogene TRBV3-2) with TRBJ2-2; the D is unclear. The ends were cut back, 3 bases at V and 3 bases at J, with 5 bases in the middle. The CDR3 totals 13 residues. Per germline, CDR1 LGHDT and CDR2 YNNKEL (reference sequence). The CDR3, as DNA: TGTGCCAGCAGCCACCAGTACACCGGGGAGCTGTTTTTT. This translates into CASSHQYTGELFF.

The rearrangement uses TRBV25-1 and TRBJ2-5, with 11 positions matching TRBD2. The CDR3 has 17 residues. V shed 1 base, J shed 7 bases, and the junction held 11 bases outside the gene matches. Germline V CDR1 and CDR2: MGHDK, SYGVNS. CDR3 loop: CASSESGLAGGIRTQYF. CDR3 DNA sequence: TGTGCCAGCAGTGAATCGGGGCTAGCGGGGGGTATTAGGACCCAGTACTTC.

The rearrangement uses TRBV19 and TRBJ2-1; unclear D gene. V was cut by 0 bases and J by 6 bases, with 9 bases left in between. Looked up from germline, CDR1 is LNHDA and CDR2 is SQIVND (reference sequence). The CDR3 contains 14 residues. CDR3 sequence (DNA): TGTGCCAGTAGTATAGAACGCAGAGGCAATGAGCAGTTCTTC. It translates to CASSIERRGNEQFF.

On this clone: The sample holds other DNA sequences that translate to the same CDR3. This chain joins TRBV7-8 and TRBJ1-3; no firm D call. The CDR3 has 13 amino acids. Trimming stripped 1 base from V and 5 bases from J, with 6 bases between. Germline-derived CDR1 and CDR2 are SGHVS and FQNEAQ. The CDR3 DNA sequence: TGTGCCAGCAGCTTAGGGAGTCGAAACACCATATATTTT. Translation gives CASSLGSRNTIYF.

J is TRBJ1-1 and V is TRBV10-3; no reliable D call. The V gene's germline CDR1 is ENHRY and CDR2 SYGVKD. Between the trimmed V and J ends, which lost 8 bases and 8 bases, there was a span of 21 bases. The CDR3 contains 14 residues. The CDR3 protein is CAIGKGGWEAEAFF. The CDR3 coding sequence is TGTGCCATCGGAAAGGGAGGATGGGAGGCCGAAGCTTTCTTT.

The gene calls are TRBV5-6 and TRBJ2-1, with D possibly being TRBD2 (5 bases). Deletions cut 0 bases from V and 7 bases from J, with 8 bases between. The germline V gene encodes CDR1 SGHDT and CDR2 YYEEEE. The CDR3 totals 13 residues. CDR3: CASSLDGVNEQFF. CDR3 nucleotides: TGTGCCAGCAGCTTGGACGGGGTGAATGAGCAGTTCTTC.

V and J are TRBV4-1 and TRBJ1-1; 10 nucleotides match TRBD1. The length of the CDR3 is 19 residues. Germline values: CDR1 MGHRA, CDR2 YSYEKL. V was pared by 4 bases and J by 3 bases, with 17 bases of the junction left unmatched. CDR3 in DNA: TGCGCCAGCAGCCGACACTTAACCGGGACAGGGGCGCAGGACACTGAAGCTTTCTTT. Translated, it gives CASSRHLTGTGAQDTEAFF.

This chain connects TRBV19 to TRBJ2-7; 13 bases match TRBD2. Unmatched junction bases numbered 9, after V lost 8 bases and J lost 2 bases. CDR1 LNHDA and CDR2 SQIVND come from the germline V gene (reference sequence). The CDR3 is 16 residues long. CDR3 protein: CASSHGLAGVPYEQYF. CDR3 in DNA: TGTGCCAGTTCACACGGACTAGCGGGGGTACCCTACGAGCAGTACTTC. Combining the CDR3 with reference TRBV19 and TRBJ2-7 gives the whole variable domain DGGITQSPKYLFRKEGQNVTLSCEQNLNHDAMYWYRQDPGQGLRLIYYSQIVNDFQKGDIAEGYSVSREKKESFPLTVTSAQKNPTAFYLCASSHGLAGVPYEQYFGPGTRLTVT.

A single count supports this clone. The chain employs TRBV7-8 and TRBJ1-1; D gene ambiguous. Trimming shortened V by 0 bases and J by 0 bases, and 11 bases separated the two germline ends. The CDR3 sequence is 16 residues long. Germline assignment: CDR1 SGHVS and CDR2 FQNEAQ. The CDR3 nucleotides are TGTGCCAGCAGCTTAGCGCGAGAGAGAATGAACACTGAAGCTTTCTTT. Protein product: CASSLARERMNTEAFF. Filled out from reference TRBV7-8 and TRBJ1-1, the complete variable domain reads GAGVSQSPRYKVAKRGQDVALRCDPISGHVSLFWYQQALGQGPEFLTYFQNEAQLDKSGLPSDRFFAERPEGSVSTLKIQRTQQEDSAVYLCASSLARERMNTEAFFGQGTRLTVV.

The rearrangement uses TRBV5-4 and TRBJ2-1, with 11 bases aligning to TRBD2. J lost 9 bases, V lost 4 bases, and 9 bases had no gene match. This CDR3 has 15 residues. CDR1 and CDR2 from the germline V gene are SGHNT and YYREEE (reference sequence). The CDR3 protein is CASSPRVAGGGEQFF. In DNA form, the CDR3 reads TGTGCCAGCAGCCCCCGTGTAGCGGGAGGGGGTGAGCAGTTCTTC. Together with reference TRBV5-4 and TRBJ2-1, the CDR3 gives the full variable domain: ETGVTQSPTHLIKTRGQQVTLRCSSQSGHNTVSWYQQALGQGPQFIFQYYREEENGRGNFPPRFSGLQFPNYSSELNVNALELDDSALYLCASSPRVAGGGEQFFGPGTRLTVL.